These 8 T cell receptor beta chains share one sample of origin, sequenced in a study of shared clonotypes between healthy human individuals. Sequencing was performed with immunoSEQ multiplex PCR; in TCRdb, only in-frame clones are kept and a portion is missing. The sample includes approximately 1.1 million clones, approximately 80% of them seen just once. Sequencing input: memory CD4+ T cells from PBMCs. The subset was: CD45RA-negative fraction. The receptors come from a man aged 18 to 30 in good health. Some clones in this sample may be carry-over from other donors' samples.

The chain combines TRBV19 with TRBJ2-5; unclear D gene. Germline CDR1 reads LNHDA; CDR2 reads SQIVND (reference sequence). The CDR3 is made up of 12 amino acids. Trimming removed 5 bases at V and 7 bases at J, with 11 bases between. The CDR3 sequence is CASSQRRGTQYF. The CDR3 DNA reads TGTGCCAGTAGTCAACGGCGAGGGACCCAGTACTTC. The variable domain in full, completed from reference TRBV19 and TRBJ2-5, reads DGGITQSPKYLFRKEGQNVTLSCEQNLNHDAMYWYRQDPGQGLRLIYYSQIVNDFQKGDIAEGYSVSREKKESFPLTVTSAQKNPTAFYLCASSQRRGTQYFGPGTRLLVL.

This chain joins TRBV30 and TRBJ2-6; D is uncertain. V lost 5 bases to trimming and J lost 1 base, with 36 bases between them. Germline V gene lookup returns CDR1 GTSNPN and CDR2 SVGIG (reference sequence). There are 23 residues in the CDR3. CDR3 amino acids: CAWDMRQEGYLLLCFSGANVLTF. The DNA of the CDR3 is TGTGCCTGGGATATGCGCCAGGAAGGCTACCTTCTATTGTGTTTTTCTGGGGCCAACGTCCTGACTTTC.

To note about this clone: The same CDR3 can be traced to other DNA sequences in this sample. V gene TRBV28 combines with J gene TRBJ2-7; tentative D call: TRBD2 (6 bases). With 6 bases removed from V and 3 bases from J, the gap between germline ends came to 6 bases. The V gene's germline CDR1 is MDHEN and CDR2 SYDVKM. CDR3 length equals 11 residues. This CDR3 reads CASRGGYEQYF. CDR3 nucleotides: TGTGCCAGCAGGGGGGGCTACGAGCAGTACTTC.

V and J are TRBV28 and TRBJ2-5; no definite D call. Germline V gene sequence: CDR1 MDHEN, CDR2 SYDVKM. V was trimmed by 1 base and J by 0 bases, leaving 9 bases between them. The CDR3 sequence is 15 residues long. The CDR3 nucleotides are TGTGCCAGCAGTTTATCCCTGGCCCACCAAGAGACCCAGTACTTC. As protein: CASSLSLAHQETQYF.

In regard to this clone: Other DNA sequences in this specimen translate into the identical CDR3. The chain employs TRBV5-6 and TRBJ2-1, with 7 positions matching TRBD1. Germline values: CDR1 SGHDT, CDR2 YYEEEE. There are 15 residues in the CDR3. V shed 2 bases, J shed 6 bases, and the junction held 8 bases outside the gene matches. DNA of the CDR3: TGTGCCAGCAGCTTAAGCCCTTCAGGGGGCAATGAGCAGTTCTTC. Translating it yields CASSLSPSGGNEQFF.

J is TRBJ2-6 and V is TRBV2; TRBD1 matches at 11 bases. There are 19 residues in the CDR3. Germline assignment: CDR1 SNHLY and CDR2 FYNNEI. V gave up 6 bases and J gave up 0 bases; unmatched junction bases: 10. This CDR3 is CASRLGWTGGPSGANVLTF. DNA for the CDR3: TGTGCCAGCAGATTGGGATGGACAGGGGGCCCCTCTGGGGCCAACGTCCTGACTTTC.

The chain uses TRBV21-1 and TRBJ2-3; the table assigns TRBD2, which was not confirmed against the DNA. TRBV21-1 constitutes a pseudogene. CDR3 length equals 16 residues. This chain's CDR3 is CASSRRVASLADTQYF. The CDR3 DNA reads TGTGCCAGCAGCAGGAGGGTGGCTAGCTTAGCAGATACGCAGTATTTT.

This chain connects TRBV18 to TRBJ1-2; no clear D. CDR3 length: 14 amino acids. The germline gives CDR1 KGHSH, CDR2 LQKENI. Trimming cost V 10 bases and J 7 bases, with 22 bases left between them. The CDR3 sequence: CATRDGRSEGGYTF. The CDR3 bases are TGTGCCACCCGGGATGGTCGGTCGGAGGGTGGCTACACCTTC.